This T cell receptor beta chain was found in a study of blood T cell repertoires in COVID-19. As for the study in general: The cDNA or gDNA used as material had been derived from T cells, B-cell-depleted T cells, or PBMCs.

CDR1 and CDR2 (germline): SGDLS, YYNGEE. Trimming at V came to 3 bases and at J to 4 bases, leaving 8 bases not matched to a gene. This CDR3 spans 15 amino acids. Measured with immunoSEQ multiplex PCR; TCRdb has only the in-frame clones, and not every one. The sample shows around 230,000 clones, about four fifths of them seen only once. Source material: peripheral blood. The V and J genes are TRBV9 and TRBJ2-5, with TRBD1 matching over 8 bases. This sequence originates from a woman of 80 years or more with acute or convalescent COVID-19. The CDR3 nucleotides are TGTGCCAGCAGCGCGGCGGACAGGGTCGGAGAGACCCAGTACTTC. Protein: CASSAADRVGETQYF.